Shown below are 28 T cell receptor beta chains from a single sample sequenced in a study of vaccination and CD4 T cells after COVID-19 (dated by TCRdb to 2021 to 2024). The treatment or condition label on this specimen signifies: roughly ten-day PBMC culture with coronavirus spike peptide pools or control peptides (ViraFEST assay). Library preparation used PCR. The instrument given in TCRdb is Illumina iSeq 100. TCR sequencing of DNA from cultured CD4+ T cells used the Oncomine TCR Beta short-read assay at the Johns Hopkins FTIC core. TCRdb trimmed public reads at Q25 via fastp, called clones via MiXCR and kept in-frame beta chains. Rows with a matching CDR3 protein are joined into one entry that keeps the most common DNA and genes. This sample holds about 13,000 distinct CDR3 sequences; approximately 79% were observed only once. The leading ten clones occupy approximately 30% of the sample. These TCRs are of unknown antigen specificity.

What was sequenced was CD4+ T cells from blood, cultured in vitro. The receptors shown here come from a human donor who had recovered from COVID-19.

The chain combines TRBV20-1 with TRBJ2-5; 10 bases fit TRBD2. Germline V gene sequence: CDR1 DFQATT, CDR2 SNEGSKA (reference sequence). Losses at the gene ends were 7 bases for V and 6 bases for J; bases not matched to a gene: 11. This CDR3 contains 14 residues. CDR3 protein: CSGYSSGSGKTQYF. The CDR3 DNA is TGCAGTGGTTATTCTAGCGGGAGTGGAAAGACCCAGTACTTC.

The table lists this clonotype with a few counts. The V gene is TRBV7-2, the J gene TRBJ1-5, with D possibly being TRBD1 (5 bases). V lost 5 bases, J lost 5 bases, and 16 bases lay in between. Germline assignment: CDR1 SGHTA and CDR2 FQGNSA. The CDR3 covers 15 residues. The chain's CDR3 is CASSENVGGYQPQHF. The CDR3 bases are TGTGCCAGCAGCGAAAATGTCGGGGGATATCAGCCCCAGCATTTT.

This clonotype was counted between two and nine times. The chain couples TRBV27 to TRBJ1-2; D unresolved. The V gene lost 8 bases and the J gene lost 5 bases, with 15 bases spanning the gap. This CDR3 spans 13 amino acids. Germline values: CDR1 MNHEY, CDR2 SMNVEV (reference sequence). CDR3 sequence: CASSLGSNYGYTF. In DNA, the CDR3 is TGTGCCAGCTCCCTCGGCAGCAATTATGGCTACACCTTC.

This clonotype was counted a single time. The genes are TRBV27 and TRBJ2-5; the D is unclear. Trimming took off 6 bases at V and 1 base at J, with 12 bases between the two ends. The CDR3 runs 14 residues. Germline CDR1 reads MNHEY; CDR2 reads SMNVEV (reference sequence). For the CDR3, the DNA is TGTGCCAGCAGGATACACGGGTCCCAAGAGACCCAGTACTTC. Its translation is CASRIHGSQETQYF.

V is TRBV7-6 and J is TRBJ1-2; D gene ambiguous. Germline V gene sequence: CDR1 SGHVS, CDR2 FNYEAQ. Trimming removed 4 bases at V and 7 bases at J, with 7 bases between. This CDR3 has 11 residues. CDR3 residues: CASSSRGGYTF. In DNA form, the CDR3 reads TGTGCCAGCAGCTCACGTGGTGGCTACACCTTC.

This clonotype was observed a single time. The chain joins TRBV4-3 to TRBJ1-6; 8 bases match TRBD1. Germline CDR1 and CDR2: LGHNA and YSLEER. Germline trimming cut 4 bases from V and 10 bases from J; bases unmatched to any gene: 6. The CDR3 sequence is 14 residues long. The CDR3: CASSLWTGRSPLHF. As DNA, the CDR3 is TGCGCCAGCAGCCTGTGGACAGGGCGCTCACCCCTCCACTTT.

V gene TRBV15 combines with J gene TRBJ2-7; the match to TRBD2 covers 13 bases. The CDR3 is made up of 17 amino acids. With V trimmed by 0 bases and J by 5 bases, 7 bases remained unmatched. CDR1 LNHNV and CDR2 YYDKDF come from the germline V gene (reference sequence). The CDR3: CATSRDSGLAGVDEQYF. The CDR3, as DNA: TGTGCCACCAGCAGAGATTCAGGACTAGCGGGAGTGGACGAGCAGTACTTC.

Only one count was recorded for this clonotype. The V gene is TRBV6-2 or TRBV6-3, the J gene TRBJ1-1; D call uncertain. Deletions cut 8 bases from V and 0 bases from J, with 13 bases between. There are 14 residues in the CDR3. Germline V gene data show CDR1 as MNHEY and CDR2 as SVGEGT. CDR3 bases: TGTGCCAGCTGGACCTGGCCGATGAACACTGAAGCTTTCTTT. Translation: CASWTWPMNTEAFF.

This chain's CDR3 is CASSYVAGLAYEQYF. DNA for the CDR3: TGTGCCAGCAGTTACGTGGCGGGACTGGCCTACGAGCAGTACTTC. The chain uses TRBV6-5 and TRBJ2-7; a weak D match, TRBD2 (6 bases). CDR3 length: 15 residues. V was shortened by 2 bases and J by 2 bases, with 13 bases between the two germline ends. Germline lookup yields CDR1 MNHEY and CDR2 SVGAGI.

To note about this clonotype: The junction shows a germline mismatch at one end, possibly a read error. The chain recombines TRBV7-2 with TRBJ1-5, with D unclear. The CDR3 sequence is 15 residues long. Germline lookup yields CDR1 SGHTA and CDR2 FQGNSA. The CDR3: CAGSLAEVGSQPQHF. CDR3 DNA: TGTGCCGGCAGCTTAGCGGAGGTGGGGAGTCAGCCCCAGCATTTT.

This clonotype is a singleton in its sample. The rearrangement joins TRBV6-1 to TRBJ2-7; D perhaps matches TRBD1 (5 bases). Trimming shortened V by 8 bases and J by 3 bases, and 14 bases separated the two germline ends. Germline-derived CDR1 and CDR2 are MNHNS and SASEGT. The CDR3 is 13 residues long. CDR3 sequence reads: CASSRQGSYEQYF. The CDR3 DNA is TGTGCCAGCTCGCGTCAGGGAAGCTACGAGCAGTACTTC.

The J gene is TRBJ2-3, the V gene TRBV24-1; a weak D match, TRBD1 (6 bases). The CDR3 covers 15 residues. CDR1 is KGHDR, CDR2 SFDVKD, per germline. Deletions cut 5 bases from V and 2 bases from J, with 13 bases between. CDR3 nucleotide sequence: TGTGCCACCAGTGTCTGGCAGGGGAACACAGATACGCAGTATTTT. It codes for CATSVWQGNTDTQYF.

The chain combines TRBV28 with TRBJ2-1; the D gene is possibly TRBD2 (6 bases). Germline V gives CDR1 MDHEN, CDR2 SYDVKM. The length of the CDR3 is 15 residues. The V and J ends lost 4 bases and 3 bases respectively, with 13 bases between them. In DNA form, the CDR3 reads TGTGCCAGCAGTTCCATAGCGGTCCTCTACAATGAGCAGTTCTTC. Translating it yields CASSSIAVLYNEQFF.

The V call is TRBV6-4, the J call TRBJ1-6; D not certain. The V gene's germline CDR1 is MRHNA and CDR2 SNTAGT. Trimming stripped 6 bases from V and 1 base from J, with 10 bases between. CDR3 length: 15 amino acids. DNA of the CDR3: TGTGCCAGCAGGCCAGGTGGTTCCTATAATTCACCCCTCCACTTT. Its translation: CASRPGGSYNSPLHF.

The chain carries TRBV5-3 and TRBJ1-5; 10 positions agree with TRBD1. TRBV5-3 is an ORF, and what it does is uncertain. The CDR3 is made up of 16 amino acids. The V gene end was trimmed by 4 bases and the J gene end by 6 bases; junction bases not matched to a gene: 10. The DNA of the CDR3 is TGTGCCAGAAGCCCCTCGGGACAGGGGCACGGTCAGCCCCAGCATTTT. It codes for CARSPSGQGHGQPQHF.

The chain uses TRBV7-9 and TRBJ2-7; a possible D gene is TRBD1 (6 bases). V was trimmed by 5 bases and J by 4 bases, leaving 15 bases between them. The CDR3 sequence is 14 residues long. Germline V lookup: CDR1 SEHNR, CDR2 FQNEAQ (reference sequence). CDR3 in amino acids: CASSRQGPFYEQYF. DNA for the CDR3: TGTGCCAGCAGCCGGCAGGGGCCTTTTTACGAGCAGTACTTC.

J is TRBJ2-5 and V is TRBV15, with 12 nucleotides matching TRBD2. With 3 bases clipped from V and 5 bases from J, the junction kept 1 base outside the gene matches. This CDR3 region has 14 residues. CDR1 LNHNV and CDR2 YYDKDF come from the germline V gene (reference sequence). CDR3 loop: CATSRTSGSETQYF. The CDR3 region has the DNA TGTGCCACCAGCAGGACTAGCGGGAGTGAGACCCAGTACTTC.

This chain links TRBV18 with TRBJ1-2; D remains ambiguous. The germline V gene encodes CDR1 KGHSH and CDR2 LQKENI. V was clipped by 1 base and J by 11 bases, with 17 bases between them. The CDR3 runs to 14 residues. The DNA of the CDR3 is TGTGCCAGCTCACCACAACCGGAAGCAGGAGGATACACCTTC. Its protein product is CASSPQPEAGGYTF.

The chain couples TRBV28 to TRBJ1-6; TRBD1 is a possible D gene (5 bases). The ends were cut back, 10 bases at V and 6 bases at J, with 16 bases in the middle. The CDR3 has 14 residues. Germline CDR1 MDHEN, CDR2 SYDVKM. CDR3 in DNA: TGTGCCACCAGACCGACAGCGTTTAATTCACCCCTCCACTTT. This sequence encodes CATRPTAFNSPLHF.

The chain links TRBV28 to TRBJ1-5; TRBD1 matches 7 bases. V was pared by 4 bases and J by 2 bases, with 8 bases of the junction left unmatched. The CDR3 runs to 16 residues. Germline CDR1 and CDR2: MDHEN and SYDVKM. CDR3 nucleotides: TGTGCCAGCAGTTCCCCCGGACAGGAGCGCAATCAGCCCCAGCATTTT. It codes for CASSSPGQERNQPQHF.

The chain combines TRBV20-1 with TRBJ1-2, with D possibly being TRBD1 (5 bases). The V gene's germline CDR1 is DFQATT and CDR2 SNEGSKA (reference sequence). This CDR3 is built from 13 residues. V was trimmed by 5 bases and J by 8 bases, leaving 18 bases between them. The CDR3 nucleotides read TGCAGTGCTTCCGTCAGGGTAGGGCAGGGCTACACCTTC. It yields the protein CSASVRVGQGYTF.

The chain links TRBV6-2 or TRBV6-3 to TRBJ2-7, with D tentatively TRBD2 (5 bases). CDR1 and CDR2 from the germline V gene are MNHEY and SVGEGT. Trimming stripped 6 bases from V and 7 bases from J, with 10 bases between. CDR3 length equals 11 residues. This CDR3 reads CASRTPGEQYF. CDR3 coding DNA: TGTGCCAGCAGAACCCCGGGGGAGCAGTACTTC.

CDR3 nucleotide sequence: TGTGCCACCAGCAGAGTGTCTCTGGAGGAGACCCAGTACTTC. Translation: CATSRVSLEETQYF. The chain recombines TRBV15 with TRBJ2-5; no firm D call. The germline gives CDR1 LNHNV, CDR2 YYDKDF (reference sequence). The V gene lost 1 base and the J gene lost 5 bases, with 11 bases spanning the gap. The CDR3 length is 14 residues.

This sequence joins TRBV7-9 and TRBJ1-1; D unresolved. Germline CDR1 reads SEHNR; CDR2 reads FQNEAQ (reference sequence). V lost 2 bases to trimming and J lost 6 bases, with 13 bases between them. CDR3 size: 14 residues. CDR3 nucleotide sequence: TGTGCCAGCAGCTTACCGACGCCGGACCCTGAAGCTTTCTTT. Translated: CASSLPTPDPEAFF.

The chain links TRBV6-1 to TRBJ1-2; a weak D match, TRBD1 (5 bases). The germline CDR1 and CDR2 sequences are MNHNS and SASEGT. The ends were cut back, 3 bases at V and 8 bases at J, with 13 bases in the middle. The CDR3 runs to 13 residues. CDR3 in amino acids: CASSDNWGRGYTF. In DNA form, the CDR3 reads TGTGCCAGCAGTGATAATTGGGGACGCGGCTACACCTTC.

The CDR3 sequence: CASSLQGGRTEAFF. CDR3 nucleotides: TGTGCCAGCAGCTTACAGGGGGGGCGGACTGAAGCTTTCTTT. The chain has TRBV7-2 and TRBJ1-1; 7 positions agree with TRBD1. V lost 2 bases to trimming and J lost 5 bases; unmatched junction nucleotides: 5. CDR3 length equals 14 residues. The germline V gene has CDR1 SGHTA and CDR2 FQGNSA. Using reference TRBV7-2 and TRBJ1-1 for the parts outside the CDR3, the full variable domain is GAGVSQSPSNKVTEKGKDVELRCDPISGHTALYWYRQSLGQGLEFLIYFQGNSAPDKSGLPSDRFSAERTGGSVSTLTIQRTQQEDSAVYLCASSLQGGRTEAFFGQGTRLTVV.

The chain combines TRBV7-2 with TRBJ1-3; D uncertain. Per germline, CDR1 SGHTA and CDR2 FQGNSA. The CDR3 runs to 16 residues. The V end lost 5 bases, the J end lost 0 bases, and 14 bases lay between the germline ends. The CDR3 reads CASSTDGPNSGNTIYF. The DNA of the CDR3 is TGTGCCAGCAGCACGGACGGACCAAACTCTGGAAACACCATATATTTT.

The rearrangement joins TRBV24-1 to TRBJ2-7; D not certain. The CDR3 spans 13 residues. Germline CDR1 KGHDR, CDR2 SFDVKD. The germline V and J ends were trimmed by 8 bases and 3 bases, with 13 bases remaining between them. The CDR3 region is CATTLLVHYEQYF. The CDR3 nucleotides are TGTGCCACCACCCTGCTGGTACACTACGAGCAGTACTTC.